This TCR beta chain originates from a study of identical twins. Points from the study as a whole: Models came in too low on out-of-frame TCR alpha sharing in monozygotic twins.

This clonotype was observed at least ten times. Its specificity is not known. After template switching added a universal primer site, the resulting cDNA carried unique molecular identifiers. MiXCR, run by TCRdb on the 5' RACE reads, gives a single entry per CDR3 protein. The sample consists of hundreds of thousands of distinct CDR3 sequences, approximately 6.8% of them appearing once. These data were also reused for a study on yellow fever vaccine responses in identical twins.

The clonotype comes from a woman between 18 and 29 years old in good health. Sequencing input: CD8+ T cells sorted from blood.

The CDR3 nucleotides read TGCAGCGTTGAAGGTCGGGAAGATACGCAGTATTTT. Protein sequence: CSVEGREDTQYF. This rearrangement joins TRBV29-1 to TRBJ2-3; the D gene is possibly TRBD2 (5 bases). Deletions cut 1 base from V and 5 bases from J, with 7 bases between. CDR1 and CDR2 from the germline V gene are SQVTM and ANQGSEA. The CDR3 contains 12 residues.